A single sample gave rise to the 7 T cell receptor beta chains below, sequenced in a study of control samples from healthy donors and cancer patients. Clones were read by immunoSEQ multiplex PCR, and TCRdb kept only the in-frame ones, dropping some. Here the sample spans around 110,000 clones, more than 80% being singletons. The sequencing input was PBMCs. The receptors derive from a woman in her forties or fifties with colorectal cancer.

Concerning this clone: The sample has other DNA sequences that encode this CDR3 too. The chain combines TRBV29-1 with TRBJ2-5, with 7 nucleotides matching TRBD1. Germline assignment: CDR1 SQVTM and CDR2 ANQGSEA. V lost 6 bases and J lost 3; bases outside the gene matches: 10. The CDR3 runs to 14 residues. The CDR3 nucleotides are TGCAGCGTCGGTAACTGGGACAGCAAAGAGACCCAGTACTTC. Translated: CSVGNWDSKETQYF.

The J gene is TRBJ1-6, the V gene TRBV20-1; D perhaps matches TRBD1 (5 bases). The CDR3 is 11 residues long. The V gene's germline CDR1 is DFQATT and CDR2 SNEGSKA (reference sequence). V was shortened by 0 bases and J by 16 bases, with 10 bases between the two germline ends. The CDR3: CSAREAGRLHF. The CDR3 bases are TGCAGTGCTAGAGAGGCAGGGCGGCTCCACTTT.

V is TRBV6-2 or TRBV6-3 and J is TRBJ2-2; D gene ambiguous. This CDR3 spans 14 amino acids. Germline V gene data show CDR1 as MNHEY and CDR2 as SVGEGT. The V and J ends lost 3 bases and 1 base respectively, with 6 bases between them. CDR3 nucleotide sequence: TGTGCCAGCAGTTATATGGGGAACACCGGGGAGCTGTTTTTT. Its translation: CASSYMGNTGELFF.

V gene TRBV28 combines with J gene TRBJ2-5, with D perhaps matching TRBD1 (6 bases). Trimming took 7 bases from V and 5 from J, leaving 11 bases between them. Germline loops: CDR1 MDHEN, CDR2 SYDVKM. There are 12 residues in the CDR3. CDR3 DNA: TGTGCCAGCATGGGGGCCCCGGAGACCCAGTACTTC. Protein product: CASMGAPETQYF.

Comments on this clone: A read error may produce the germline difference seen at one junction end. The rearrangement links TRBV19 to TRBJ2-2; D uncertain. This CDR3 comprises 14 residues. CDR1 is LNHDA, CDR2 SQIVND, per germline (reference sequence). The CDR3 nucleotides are TGTGCCAGTAGTATAGATCGCGGAAAGGCGTTTATGCTTTTT. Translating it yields CASSIDRGKAFMLF.

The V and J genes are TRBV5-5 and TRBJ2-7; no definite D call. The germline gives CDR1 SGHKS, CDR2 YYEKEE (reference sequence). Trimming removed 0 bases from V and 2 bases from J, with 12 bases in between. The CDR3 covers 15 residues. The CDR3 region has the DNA TGTGCCAGCAGCTTGGCCCCGAGGCAGACCTACGAGCAGTACTTC. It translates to CASSLAPRQTYEQYF.

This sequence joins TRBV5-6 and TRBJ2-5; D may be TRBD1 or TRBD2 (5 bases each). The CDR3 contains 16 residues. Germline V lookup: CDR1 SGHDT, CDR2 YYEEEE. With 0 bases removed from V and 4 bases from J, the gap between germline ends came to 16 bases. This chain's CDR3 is CASSLGSGWGRETQYF. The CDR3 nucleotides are TGTGCCAGCAGCTTGGGATCGGGATGGGGCCGAGAGACCCAGTACTTC.